This T cell receptor (beta chain) was captured in a study of blood T cell repertoires in COVID-19 (dated by TCRdb to 2020 to 2022). As for the study more broadly: Samples from collaborators originated in the United States, Italy and Spain and spanned both the acute and convalescent phases of COVID-19. The prospective study material was composed of cDNA or gDNA derived from T cells, B-cell-depleted T cells, or PBMCs. The dataset comprised deeply sampled blood TCRbeta repertoires from subjects exposed to, actively infected with, or recovered from COVID-19. A freely available public database, intended as a resource for researchers studying the immune response to SARS-CoV-2, is where the repertoires were released. Samples were obtained from the ongoing ImmuneRACE study (first 160 participants) and from about 1,300 subjects provided by 6 global collaborators. Nearly every sample came with metadata listing a de-identified subject ID, COVID-19 status, age in years and sex. HLA class I and class II types, where available, came from metadata supplied by the sample provider rather than from assay-based typing.

On this clone: It has no known antigen specificity. No base quality information exists; no much larger clone differs at one position.

Whole blood was collected in K2EDTA tubes by collaborating institutions according to the institutions' own protocols. For TCRbeta analysis, collaborators shipped samples in one of three forms: frozen whole blood, isolated PBMCs, or DNA extracted from either of those sample types. On the study overall, not on this receptor specifically: The amount of clinical and demographic metadata varied by source and participant and was provided uncurated.

Via the germline V gene (reference sequence), CDR1 is SGHNT and CDR2 YYREEE. V is cut back by 3 bases and J by 6 bases, with 12 bases in the junction unmatched. Inclusive of the bounding cysteine and phenylalanine, the CDR3 is 15 residues long. Just the 45-base CDR3 DNA is kept, in frame starting at base 1. TCRbeta CDR3 regions were amplified from genomic DNA by means of the immunoSEQ Assay, a bias-controlled multiplex PCR. In the original analysis: Within the assay, amplification of reference gene primers was used to estimate how many nucleated cells each sample contained. Sequence reads were collapsed and filtered to measure the absolute abundance of every unique TCRbeta CDR3 rearrangement. Productive Simpson clonality was computed per sample as the square root of Simpson's diversity index over productive rearrangements. The immuneACCESS repertoire file appears here via TCRdb, limited to in-frame rearrangements. These files lack a portion of the clones; in checked studies, under half of the deficit traces to unresolved V genes, and the cause of the others is not known. That table supplies the V and J calls and clone size; D and trimming were determined from the DNA. Counted in this sample were roughly 81,000 clones; around 86% of them appeared once. Roughly 5.4% of the sample comes from the top ten.

The rearranged chain carries TRBV5-4 and TRBJ2-7, with 7 bases aligning to TRBD1. This TCR was recovered from a man aged 40-50 years with acute or convalescent COVID-19. Input material: peripheral blood. The nucleotide sequence reads TGTGCCAGCAGCTCCCCCCCGACAGGGAACCGCGAGCAGTACTTC. Its coded protein is CASSSPPTGNREQYF.